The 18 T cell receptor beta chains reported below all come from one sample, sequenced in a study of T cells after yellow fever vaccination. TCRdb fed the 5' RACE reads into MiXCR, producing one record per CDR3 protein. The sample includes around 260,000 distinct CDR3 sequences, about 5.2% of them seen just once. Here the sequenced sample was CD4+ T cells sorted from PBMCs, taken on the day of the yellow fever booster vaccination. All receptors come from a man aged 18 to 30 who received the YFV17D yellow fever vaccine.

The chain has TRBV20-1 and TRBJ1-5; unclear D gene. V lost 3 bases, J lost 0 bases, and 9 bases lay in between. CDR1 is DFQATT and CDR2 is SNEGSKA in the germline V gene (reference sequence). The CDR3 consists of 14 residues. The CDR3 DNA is TGCAGTGCTAGCCACCGAAGTAGCAATCAGCCCCAGCATTTT. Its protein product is CSASHRSSNQPQHF.

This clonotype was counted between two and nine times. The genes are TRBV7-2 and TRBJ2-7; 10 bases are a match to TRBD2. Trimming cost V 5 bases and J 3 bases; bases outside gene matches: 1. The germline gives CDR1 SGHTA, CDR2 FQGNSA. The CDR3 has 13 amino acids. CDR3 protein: CASSKRGGYEQYF. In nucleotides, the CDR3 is TGTGCCAGCAGCAAGCGGGGGGGCTACGAGCAGTACTTC.

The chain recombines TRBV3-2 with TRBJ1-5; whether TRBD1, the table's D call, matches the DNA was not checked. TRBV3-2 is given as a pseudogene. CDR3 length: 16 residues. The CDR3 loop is CASSQDPDRFNQPQHF. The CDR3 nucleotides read TGTGCCAGCAGCCAAGACCCGGACAGATTCAATCAGCCCCAGCATTTT.

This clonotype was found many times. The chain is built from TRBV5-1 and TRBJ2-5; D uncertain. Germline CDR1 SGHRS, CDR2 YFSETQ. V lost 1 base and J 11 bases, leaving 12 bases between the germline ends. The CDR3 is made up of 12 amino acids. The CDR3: CASSLKGEDQYF. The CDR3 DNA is TGCGCCAGCAGCTTGAAAGGAGAGGATCAGTACTTC.

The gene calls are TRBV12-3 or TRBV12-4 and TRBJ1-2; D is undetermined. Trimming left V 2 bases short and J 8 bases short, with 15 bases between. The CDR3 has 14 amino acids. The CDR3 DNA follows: TGTGCCAGCAGTTTAAGGTTTCGGGCTGAGGGCTACACCTTC. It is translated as CASSLRFRAEGYTF.

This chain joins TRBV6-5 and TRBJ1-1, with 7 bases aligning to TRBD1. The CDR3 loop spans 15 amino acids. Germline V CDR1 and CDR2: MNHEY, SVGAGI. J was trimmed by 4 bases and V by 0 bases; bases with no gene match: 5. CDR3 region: CASSYSGTVGTEAFF. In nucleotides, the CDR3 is TGTGCCAGCAGTTACTCGGGGACAGTTGGCACTGAAGCTTTCTTT.

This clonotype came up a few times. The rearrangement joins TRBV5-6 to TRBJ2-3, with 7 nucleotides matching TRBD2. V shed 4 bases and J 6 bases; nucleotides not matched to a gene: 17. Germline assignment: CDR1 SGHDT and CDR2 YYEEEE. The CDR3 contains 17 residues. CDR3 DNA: TGTGCCAGCAGCCAGAGACCTTGGACTAGGTCTCCGGATACGCAGTATTTT. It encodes CASSQRPWTRSPDTQYF.

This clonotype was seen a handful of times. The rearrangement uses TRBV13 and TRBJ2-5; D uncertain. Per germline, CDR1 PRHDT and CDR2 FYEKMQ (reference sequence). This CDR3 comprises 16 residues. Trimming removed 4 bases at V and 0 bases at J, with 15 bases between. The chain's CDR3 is CASSWVTNFYQETQYF. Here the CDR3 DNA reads TGTGCCAGCAGCTGGGTAACTAATTTTTACCAAGAGACCCAGTACTTC.

CDR3 amino acids: CASSDPGQGRYEAFF. CDR3 DNA: TGTGCCAGCAGCGATCCGGGACAGGGGCGATATGAAGCTTTCTTT. V usage is TRBV5-8 and J usage is TRBJ1-1; 10 bases fit TRBD1. Unmatched junction bases numbered 10, after V lost 4 bases and J lost 7 bases. The CDR3 has 15 residues. The germline V gene encodes CDR1 SGHTS and CDR2 YDEGEE.

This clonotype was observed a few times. CDR3 nucleotides: TGTGCCAGCAGCCCAGACCCTGGAAACACCATATATTTT. This encodes CASSPDPGNTIYF. The chain links TRBV7-2 to TRBJ1-3; unclear D gene. V lost 5 bases to trimming and J lost 2 bases, with 7 bases between them. Per the germline V gene, CDR1 is SGHTA and CDR2 is FQGNSA. This CDR3 has 13 amino acids.

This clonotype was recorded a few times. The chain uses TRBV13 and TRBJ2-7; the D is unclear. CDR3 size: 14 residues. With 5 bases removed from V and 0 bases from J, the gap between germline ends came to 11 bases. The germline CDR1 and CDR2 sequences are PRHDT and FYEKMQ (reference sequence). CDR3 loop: CASSASDTSYEQYF. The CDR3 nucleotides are TGTGCCAGCAGCGCCTCTGACACCTCCTACGAGCAGTACTTC.

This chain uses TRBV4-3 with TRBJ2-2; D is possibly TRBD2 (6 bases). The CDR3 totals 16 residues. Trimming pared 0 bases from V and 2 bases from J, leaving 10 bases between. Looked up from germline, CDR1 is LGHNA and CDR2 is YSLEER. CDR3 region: CASSQDQLANTGELFF. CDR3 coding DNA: TGCGCCAGCAGCCAAGATCAACTAGCTAACACCGGGGAGCTGTTTTTT.

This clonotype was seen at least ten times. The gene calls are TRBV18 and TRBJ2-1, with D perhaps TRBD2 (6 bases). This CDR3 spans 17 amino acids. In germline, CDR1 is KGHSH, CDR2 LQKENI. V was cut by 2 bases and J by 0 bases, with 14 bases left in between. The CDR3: CASSPGDGGASYNEQFF. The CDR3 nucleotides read TGTGCCAGCTCACCAGGGGACGGAGGGGCCTCCTACAATGAGCAGTTCTTC.

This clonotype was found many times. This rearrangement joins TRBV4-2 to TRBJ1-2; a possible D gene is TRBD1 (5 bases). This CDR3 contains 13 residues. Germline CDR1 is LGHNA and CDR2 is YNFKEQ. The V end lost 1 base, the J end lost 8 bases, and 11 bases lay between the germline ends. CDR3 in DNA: TGTGCCAGCAGCCAAGCCCGAGGGGACGGCTACACCTTC. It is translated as CASSQARGDGYTF.

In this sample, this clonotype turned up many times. The CDR3 nucleotides read TGTGCCACTAAACCGGGTTTTAGCACAGATACGCAGTATTTT. Its translation is CATKPGFSTDTQYF. The chain employs TRBV10-3 and TRBJ2-3; D uncertain. V was pared by 10 bases and J by 0 bases, with 14 bases between. Germline V gene sequence: CDR1 ENHRY, CDR2 SYGVKD. The CDR3 loop spans 14 amino acids.

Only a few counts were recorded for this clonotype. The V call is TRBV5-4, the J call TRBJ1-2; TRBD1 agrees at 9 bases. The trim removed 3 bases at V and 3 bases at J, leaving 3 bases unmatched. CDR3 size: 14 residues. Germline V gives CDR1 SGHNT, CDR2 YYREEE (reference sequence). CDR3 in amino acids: CASSWTGEDYGYTF. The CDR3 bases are TGTGCCAGCAGCTGGACAGGGGAGGACTATGGCTACACCTTC.

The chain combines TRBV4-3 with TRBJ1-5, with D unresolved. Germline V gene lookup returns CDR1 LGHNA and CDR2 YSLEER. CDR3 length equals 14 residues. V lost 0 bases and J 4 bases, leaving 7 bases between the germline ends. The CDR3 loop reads CASSQDYWNQPQHF. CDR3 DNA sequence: TGCGCCAGCAGCCAAGATTACTGGAATCAGCCCCAGCATTTT.

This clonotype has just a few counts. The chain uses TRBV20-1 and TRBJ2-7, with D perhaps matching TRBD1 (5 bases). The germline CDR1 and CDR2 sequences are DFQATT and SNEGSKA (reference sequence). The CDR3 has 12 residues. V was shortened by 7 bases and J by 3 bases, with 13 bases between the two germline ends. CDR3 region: CSVSRVRYEQYF. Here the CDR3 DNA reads TGCAGTGTTTCCAGGGTCCGCTACGAGCAGTACTTC.